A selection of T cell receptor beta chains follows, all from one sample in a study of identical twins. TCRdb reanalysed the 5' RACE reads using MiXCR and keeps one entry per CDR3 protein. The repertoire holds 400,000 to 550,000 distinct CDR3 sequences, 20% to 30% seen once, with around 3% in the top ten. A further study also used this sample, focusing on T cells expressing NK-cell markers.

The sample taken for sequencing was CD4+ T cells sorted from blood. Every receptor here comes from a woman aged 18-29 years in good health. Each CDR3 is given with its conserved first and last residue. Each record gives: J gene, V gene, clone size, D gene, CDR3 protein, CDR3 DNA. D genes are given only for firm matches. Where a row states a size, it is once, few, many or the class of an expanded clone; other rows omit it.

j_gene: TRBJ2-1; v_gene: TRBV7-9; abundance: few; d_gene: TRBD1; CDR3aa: CASSRGQVNNEQFF; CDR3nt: TGTGCCAGCAGCCGCGGACAGGTCAACAATGAGCAGTTCTTC
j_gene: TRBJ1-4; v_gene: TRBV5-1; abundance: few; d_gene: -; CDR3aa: CASSPGSGINNEKLFF; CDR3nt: TGCGCCAGCAGCCCAGGATCGGGGATAAATAATGAAAAACTGTTTTTT
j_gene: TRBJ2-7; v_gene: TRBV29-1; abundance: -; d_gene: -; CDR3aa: CSVLQAAEQYF; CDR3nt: TGCAGCGTACTCCAGGCCGCCGAGCAGTACTTC
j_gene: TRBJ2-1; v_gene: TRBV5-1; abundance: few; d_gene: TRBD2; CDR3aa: CASSLAGRADEQFF; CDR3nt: TGCGCCAGCAGCTTAGCGGGGAGGGCTGATGAGCAGTTCTTC
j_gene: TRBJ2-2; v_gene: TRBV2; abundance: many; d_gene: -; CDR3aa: CASTRGSAPRGELFF; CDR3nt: TGTGCCAGCACCCGCGGTAGCGCCCCCCGGGGGGAGCTGTTTTTT
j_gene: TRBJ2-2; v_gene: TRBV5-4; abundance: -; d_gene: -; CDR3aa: CASSLGGSATGELFF; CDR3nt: TGTGCCAGCAGCTTAGGGGGGAGTGCCACCGGGGAGCTGTTTTTT
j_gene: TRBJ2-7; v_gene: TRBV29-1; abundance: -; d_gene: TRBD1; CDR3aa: CSVLPGTGGYEQYF; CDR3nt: TGCAGCGTTCTACCGGGGACAGGCGGTTACGAGCAGTACTTC
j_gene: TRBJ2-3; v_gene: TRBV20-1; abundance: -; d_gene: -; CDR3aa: CSAPLTGDYTDTQYF; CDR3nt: TGCAGTGCCCCCCTTACAGGGGACTACACAGATACGCAGTATTTT
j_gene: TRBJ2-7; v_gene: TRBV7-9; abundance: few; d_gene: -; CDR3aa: CASSLLAGEQYF; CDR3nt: TGTGCCAGCAGCCTACTAGCTGGAGAGCAGTACTTC
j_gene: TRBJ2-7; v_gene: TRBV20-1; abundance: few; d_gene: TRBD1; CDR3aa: CSASGTGDNYEQYF; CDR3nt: TGCAGTGCTTCCGGGACAGGGGACAACTACGAGCAGTACTTC
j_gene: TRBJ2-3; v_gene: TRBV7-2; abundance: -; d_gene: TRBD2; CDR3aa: CASSFGLAGYSDTQYF; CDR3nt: TGTGCCAGCAGCTTTGGACTAGCGGGATATTCAGATACGCAGTATTTT
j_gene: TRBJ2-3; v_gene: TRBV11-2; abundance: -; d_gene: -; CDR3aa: CASSSDGGGWADTQYF; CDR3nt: TGTGCCAGCAGCTCCGATGGGGGAGGATGGGCAGATACGCAGTATTTT
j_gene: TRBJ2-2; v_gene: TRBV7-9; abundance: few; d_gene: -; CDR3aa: CASIGFGTGELFF; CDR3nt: TGTGCCAGCATAGGCTTCGGGACCGGGGAGCTGTTTTTT
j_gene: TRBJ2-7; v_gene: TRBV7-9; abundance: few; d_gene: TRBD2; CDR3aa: CASSSGRTSGIYEQYF; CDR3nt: TGTGCCAGCAGCTCCGGGAGGACTAGCGGTATTTACGAGCAGTACTTC
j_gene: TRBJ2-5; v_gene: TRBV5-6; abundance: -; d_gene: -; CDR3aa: CASRSQDILQETQYF; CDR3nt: TGTGCCAGCAGATCTCAGGACATACTTCAAGAGACCCAGTACTTC
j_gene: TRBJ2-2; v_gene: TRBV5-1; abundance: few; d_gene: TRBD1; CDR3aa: CASSSDPGGTGELFF; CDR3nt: TGCGCCAGCAGCTCCGATCCAGGGGGCACCGGGGAGCTGTTTTTT
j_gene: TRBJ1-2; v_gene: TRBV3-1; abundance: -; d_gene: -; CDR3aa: CASTQQGIHGYTF; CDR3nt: TGTGCCAGCACCCAACAGGGAATCCATGGCTACACCTTC
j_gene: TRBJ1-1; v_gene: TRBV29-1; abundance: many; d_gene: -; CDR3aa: CSVIGGSRATEAFF; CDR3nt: TGCAGCGTTATCGGGGGGTCTAGGGCCACTGAAGCTTTCTTT
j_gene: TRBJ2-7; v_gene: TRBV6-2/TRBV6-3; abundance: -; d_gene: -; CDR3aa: CASSYSQGEQYF; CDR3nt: TGTGCCAGCAGTTACTCGCAGGGGGAGCAGTACTTC
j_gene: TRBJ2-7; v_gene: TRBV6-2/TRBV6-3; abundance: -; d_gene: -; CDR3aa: CASSYSRGAGAVEQYF; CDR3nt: TGTGCCAGCAGTTACTCGAGGGGGGCGGGAGCTGTCGAGCAGTACTTC
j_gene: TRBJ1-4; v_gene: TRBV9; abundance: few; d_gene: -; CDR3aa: CASSVAWGQEKLFF; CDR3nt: TGTGCCAGCAGCGTAGCTTGGGGACAAGAAAAACTGTTTTTT
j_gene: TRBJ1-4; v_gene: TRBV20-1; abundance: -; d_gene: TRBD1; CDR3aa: CSARDPRDSTEKLFF; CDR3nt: TGCAGTGCTAGAGATCCCCGGGACAGTACGGAAAAACTGTTTTTT
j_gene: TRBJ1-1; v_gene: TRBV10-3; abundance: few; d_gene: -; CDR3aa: CAISESSRWGTEAFF; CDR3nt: TGTGCCATCAGTGAGTCGAGCCGGTGGGGAACTGAAGCTTTCTTT
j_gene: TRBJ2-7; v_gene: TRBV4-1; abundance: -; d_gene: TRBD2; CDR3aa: CASSSSGGERAYEQYF; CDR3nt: TGCGCCAGCAGCTCTTCGGGAGGGGAACGCGCCTACGAGCAGTACTTC
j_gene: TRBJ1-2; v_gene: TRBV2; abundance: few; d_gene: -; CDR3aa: CASKLGVDYGYTF; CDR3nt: TGTGCCAGCAAATTGGGTGTTGACTATGGCTACACCTTC
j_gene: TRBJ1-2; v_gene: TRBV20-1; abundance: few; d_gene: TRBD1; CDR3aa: CSAIRDRAEGYTF; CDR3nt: TGCAGTGCTATACGAGACAGGGCGGAAGGCTACACCTTC
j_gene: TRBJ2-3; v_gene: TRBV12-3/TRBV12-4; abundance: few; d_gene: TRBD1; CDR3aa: CASSSRTGMWDTQYF; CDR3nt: TGTGCCAGCAGTTCCCGGACAGGGATGTGGGATACGCAGTATTTT
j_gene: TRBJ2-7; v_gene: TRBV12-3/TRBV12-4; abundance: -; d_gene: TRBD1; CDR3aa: CASRRQGYEQYF; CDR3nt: TGTGCCAGCAGAAGACAGGGCTACGAGCAGTACTTC
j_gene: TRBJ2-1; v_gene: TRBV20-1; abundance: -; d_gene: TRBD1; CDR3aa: CSARQGDNEQFF; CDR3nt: TGCAGTGCTAGACAGGGGGACAATGAGCAGTTCTTC
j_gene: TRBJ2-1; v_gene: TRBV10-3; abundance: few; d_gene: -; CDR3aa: CAISERPQAGEQFF; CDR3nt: TGTGCCATCAGTGAACGGCCACAGGCGGGTGAGCAGTTCTTC
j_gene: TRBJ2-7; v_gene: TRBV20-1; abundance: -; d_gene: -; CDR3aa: CSAVPATGTYEQYF; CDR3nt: TGCAGTGCTGTACCGGCGACAGGAACCTACGAGCAGTACTTC
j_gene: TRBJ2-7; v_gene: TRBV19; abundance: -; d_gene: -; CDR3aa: CASTRDGYSYEQYF; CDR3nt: TGTGCCAGTACTCGGGACGGCTACTCCTACGAGCAGTACTTC
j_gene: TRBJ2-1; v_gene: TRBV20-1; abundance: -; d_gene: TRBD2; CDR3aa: CSAGGQGLAGPVSYNEQFF; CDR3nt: TGCAGTGCTGGTGGCCAGGGACTAGCGGGACCAGTCTCCTACAATGAGCAGTTCTTC
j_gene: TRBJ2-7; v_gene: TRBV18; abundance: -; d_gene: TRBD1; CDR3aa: CASSPGTDPYEQYF; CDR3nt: TGTGCCAGCTCACCCGGGACAGACCCCTACGAGCAGTACTTC
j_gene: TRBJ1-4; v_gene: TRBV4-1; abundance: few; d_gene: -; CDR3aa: CASSRLFSPNEKLFF; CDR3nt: TGCGCCAGCAGCCGGTTGTTTAGTCCTAATGAAAAACTGTTTTTT
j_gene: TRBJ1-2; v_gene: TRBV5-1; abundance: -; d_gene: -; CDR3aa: CASSLVQDYGYTF; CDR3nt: TGCGCCAGCAGCTTGGTCCAGGACTATGGCTACACCTTC
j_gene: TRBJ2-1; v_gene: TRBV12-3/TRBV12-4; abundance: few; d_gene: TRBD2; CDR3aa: CASSLARGGGASYNEQFF; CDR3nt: TGTGCCAGCAGTTTAGCGCGGGGCGGGGGGGCCTCCTACAATGAGCAGTTCTTC
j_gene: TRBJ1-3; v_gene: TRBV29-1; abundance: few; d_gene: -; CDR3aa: CSVEETRAGNTIYF; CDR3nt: TGCAGCGTTGAAGAGACAAGAGCTGGAAACACCATATATTTT
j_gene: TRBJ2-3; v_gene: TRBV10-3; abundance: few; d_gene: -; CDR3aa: CAISSVSTDTQYF; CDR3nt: TGTGCCATTAGTAGCGTTTCCACAGATACGCAGTATTTT
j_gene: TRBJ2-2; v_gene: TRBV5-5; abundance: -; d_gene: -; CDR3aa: CASSLLPTGELFF; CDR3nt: TGTGCCAGCAGCTTGCTACCCACCGGGGAGCTGTTTTTT
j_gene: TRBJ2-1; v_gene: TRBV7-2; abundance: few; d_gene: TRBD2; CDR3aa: CASSLRGTSGNEQFF; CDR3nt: TGTGCCAGCAGCTTAAGGGGGACTAGCGGAAATGAGCAGTTCTTC
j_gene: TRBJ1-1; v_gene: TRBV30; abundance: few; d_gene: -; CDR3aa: CAGTGNTEAFF; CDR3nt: TGTGCCGGCACAGGAAACACTGAAGCTTTCTTT
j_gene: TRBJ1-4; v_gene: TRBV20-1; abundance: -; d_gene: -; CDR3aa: CSARSDGEELFF; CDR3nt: TGCAGTGCTAGGTCGGACGGTGAAGAACTGTTTTTT
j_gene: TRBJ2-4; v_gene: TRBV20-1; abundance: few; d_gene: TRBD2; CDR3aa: CSAPRGGKNIQYF; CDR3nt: TGCAGTGCGCCCCGGGGGGGGAAAAACATTCAGTACTTC
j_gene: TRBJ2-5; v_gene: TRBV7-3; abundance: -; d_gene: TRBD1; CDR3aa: CASSLLQGAGETQYF; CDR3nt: TGTGCCAGCAGCCTGCTCCAGGGGGCCGGAGAGACCCAGTACTTC
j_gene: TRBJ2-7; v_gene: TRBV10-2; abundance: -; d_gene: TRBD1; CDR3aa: CASSDPGQGPREQYF; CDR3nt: TGCGCCAGCAGTGACCCGGGACAGGGACCGCGGGAGCAGTACTTC
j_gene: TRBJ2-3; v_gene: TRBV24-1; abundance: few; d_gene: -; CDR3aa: CATSDPTDAESTDTQYF; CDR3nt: TGTGCCACCAGTGATCCTACCGACGCAGAGAGCACAGATACGCAGTATTTT
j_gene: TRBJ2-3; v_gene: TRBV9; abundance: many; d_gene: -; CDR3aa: CASSVEPGRTDTQYF; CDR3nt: TGTGCCAGCAGCGTGGAACCGGGTCGCACAGATACGCAGTATTTT
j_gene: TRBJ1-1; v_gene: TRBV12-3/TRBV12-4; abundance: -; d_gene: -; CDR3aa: CASRLGTQGTEAFF; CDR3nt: TGTGCCAGCAGGCTCGGGACTCAGGGCACTGAAGCTTTCTTT
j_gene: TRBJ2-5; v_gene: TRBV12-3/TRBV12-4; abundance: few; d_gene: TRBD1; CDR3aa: CASSIQGAETQYF; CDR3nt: TGTGCCAGCAGTATCCAGGGGGCAGAGACCCAGTACTTC
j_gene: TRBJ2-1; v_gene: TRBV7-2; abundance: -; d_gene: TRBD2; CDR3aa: CASSLAHPIPGGSYNEQFF; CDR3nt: TGTGCCAGCAGCTTAGCTCACCCCATACCGGGGGGGTCCTACAATGAGCAGTTCTTC
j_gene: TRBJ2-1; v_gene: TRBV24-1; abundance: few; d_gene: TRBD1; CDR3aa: CATSDPGQGYNEQFF; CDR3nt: TGTGCCACCAGTGATCCGGGACAGGGCTACAATGAGCAGTTCTTC
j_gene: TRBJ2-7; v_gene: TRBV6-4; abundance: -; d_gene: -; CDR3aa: CASSPPAGSSYEQYF; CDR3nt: TGTGCCAGCAGCCCCCCGGCCGGAAGCTCCTACGAGCAGTACTTC
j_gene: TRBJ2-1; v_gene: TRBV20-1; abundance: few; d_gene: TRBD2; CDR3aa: CSAKHGLGNEQFF; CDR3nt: TGCAGTGCTAAACATGGACTAGGCAATGAGCAGTTCTTC
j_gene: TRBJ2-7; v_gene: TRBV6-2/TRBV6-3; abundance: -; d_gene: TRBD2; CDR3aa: CASSTGLAGLYEQYF; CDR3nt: TGTGCCAGCAGTACAGGACTAGCGGGGCTCTACGAGCAGTACTTC
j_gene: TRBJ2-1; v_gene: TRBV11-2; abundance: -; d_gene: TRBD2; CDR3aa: CASSLYLAGDSNEQFF; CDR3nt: TGTGCCAGCAGCTTGTACCTAGCGGGAGATTCAAATGAGCAGTTCTTC
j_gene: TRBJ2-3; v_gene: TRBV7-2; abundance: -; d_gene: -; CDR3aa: CASSLEWGQYTDTQYF; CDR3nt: TGTGCCAGCAGCTTAGAGTGGGGGCAATACACAGATACGCAGTATTTT
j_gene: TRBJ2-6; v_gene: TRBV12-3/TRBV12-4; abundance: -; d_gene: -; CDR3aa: CASRTDSGANVLTF; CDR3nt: TGTGCCAGCAGAACAGACTCTGGGGCCAACGTCCTGACTTTC